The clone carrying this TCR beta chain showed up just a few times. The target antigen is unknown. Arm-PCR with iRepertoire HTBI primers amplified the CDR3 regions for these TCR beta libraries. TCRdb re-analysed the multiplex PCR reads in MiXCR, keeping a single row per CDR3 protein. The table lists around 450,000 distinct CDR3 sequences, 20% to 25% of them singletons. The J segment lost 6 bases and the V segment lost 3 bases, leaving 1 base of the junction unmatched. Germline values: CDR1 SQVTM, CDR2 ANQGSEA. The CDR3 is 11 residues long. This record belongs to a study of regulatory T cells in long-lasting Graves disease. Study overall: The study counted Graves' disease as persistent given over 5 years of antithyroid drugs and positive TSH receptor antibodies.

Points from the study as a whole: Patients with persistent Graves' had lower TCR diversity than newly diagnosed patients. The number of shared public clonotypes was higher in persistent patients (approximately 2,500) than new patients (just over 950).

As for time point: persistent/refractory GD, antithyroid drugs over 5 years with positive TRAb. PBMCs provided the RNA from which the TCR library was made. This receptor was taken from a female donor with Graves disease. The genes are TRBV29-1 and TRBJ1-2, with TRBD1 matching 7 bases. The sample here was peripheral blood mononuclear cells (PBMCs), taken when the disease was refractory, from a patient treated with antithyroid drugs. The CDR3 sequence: CSVDTGDGYTF. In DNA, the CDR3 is TGCAGCGTTGACACAGGGGATGGCTACACCTTC. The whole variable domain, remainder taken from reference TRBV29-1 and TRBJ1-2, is SAVISQKPSRDICQRGTSLTIQCQVDSQVTMMFWYRQQPGQSLTLIATANQGSEATYESGFVIDKFPISRPNLTFSTLTVSNMSPEDSSIYLCSVDTGDGYTFGSGTRLTVV.